A selection of T cell receptor beta chains follows, all from one sample in a study of vaccination and CD4 T cells after COVID-19. Which antigens these TCRs recognize remains unknown. MiXCR was run by TCRdb on the PCR reads, yielding one entry per CDR3 protein. This table holds about 11,000 distinct CDR3 sequences, 32% found once. The sequencing sample was made of CD4+ T cells from blood, cultured in vitro. Receptor source: a human donor in good health. Each CDR3 is given with its conserved first and last residue. Each record gives: clone size, V gene, J gene, D gene, CDR3 DNA, CDR3 protein. The D gene is left open where the match is weak. Some rows mark clone size as missing; the rest say once, few, many or name a class of expanded clone.

.	TRBV29-1	TRBJ2-1	TRBD2	TGCAGCGTGGTCGGACTAGCGGGTGACAAAGAGCAGTTCTTC	CSVVGLAGDKEQFF
.	TRBV20-1	TRBJ1-5	.	TGCAGTGCTAGAGTAGAAAACGAATTTTATCAGCCCCAGCATTTT	CSARVENEFYQPQHF
few	TRBV28	TRBJ2-7	.	TGTGCCAGCAGAGAAAGCCGGGACCCTGAGAGCTCCTACGAGCAGTACTTC	CASRESRDPESSYEQYF
few	TRBV6-1	TRBJ1-1	.	TGTGCCAGCAGCCAACTACGGAGGGGTTTCACTGAAGCTTTCTTT	CASSQLRRGFTEAFF
.	TRBV7-3	TRBJ2-1	.	TGCGCCAGCAGCCAAGAAGGGGCTGGGAGCTCCTACAATGAGCAGTTCTTC	CASSQEGAGSSYNEQFF
.	TRBV28	TRBJ2-3	TRBD2	TGTGCCAGCGGTCAAGGCAGCGGGAGAGGCTGGGACACAGATACGCAGTATTTT	CASGQGSGRGWDTDTQYF
.	TRBV24-1	TRBJ2-2	.	TGTGCCACCAGTGACTACGGACATCCCAGAGGAACCGGGGAGCTGTTTTTT	CATSDYGHPRGTGELFF
.	TRBV19	TRBJ2-6	.	TGTGCCAGTAGTATCGTCGGCGGCCCCTCTGGGGCCAACGTCCTGACTTTC	CASSIVGGPSGANVLTF
medium-sized	TRBV29-1	TRBJ1-1	TRBD1	TGCAGCGCTCTGACAGGGATGAACACTGAAGCTTTCTTT	CSALTGMNTEAFF
few	TRBV20-1	TRBJ2-7	TRBD1	TGCAGTGCTAGAGTTCGGGACAGGGATAACAAGCAGTACTTC	CSARVRDRDNKQYF
.	TRBV28	TRBJ2-7	.	TGTGCCAGCATGAGGACCGCTCGGAGGGGTTACGAGCAGTACTTC	CASMRTARRGYEQYF
.	TRBV7-9	TRBJ1-2	.	TGTGCCAGCAGCTTAGGAGGAGCAGGGGGCTACACCTTC	CASSLGGAGGYTF
medium-sized	TRBV20-1	TRBJ1-5	.	TGCAGTGCTAGTAACAGGGTAGGTCAGCCCCAGCATTTT	CSASNRVGQPQHF
few	TRBV6-2/TRBV6-3	TRBJ1-1	TRBD1	TGTGCCAGCAGTGGACAGGGAATCGCTGAAGCTTTCTTT	CASSGQGIAEAFF
.	TRBV25-1	TRBJ2-3	.	TGTGCCAGCAGTAACAGCCCTCCAGATACGCAGTATTTT	CASSNSPPDTQYF
.	TRBV5-4	TRBJ2-5	TRBD1	TGTGCCAGCAGCTTGCCCCCTGGGACAGGGGATAAAGAGACCCAGTACTTC	CASSLPPGTGDKETQYF
.	TRBV29-1	TRBJ1-1	TRBD1	TGCAGCGTTGAAGCCGAGGACAGGGATCTCACTGAAGCTTTCTTT	CSVEAEDRDLTEAFF
few	TRBV19	TRBJ2-2	TRBD2	TGTGCCAGTAGCGATCCCGGGACTAGCGCGGGGGAGCTGTTTTTT	CASSDPGTSAGELFF
.	TRBV24-1	TRBJ2-5	TRBD2	TGTGCCACCAGTGATTGGACTAGCGGGAGAGCAGAGACCCAGTACTTC	CATSDWTSGRAETQYF
few	TRBV7-8	TRBJ1-4	TRBD1	TGTGCCAGCAGCTTACGAGGGGGCCTCCAACTGTTTTTT	CASSLRGGLQLFF
.	TRBV30	TRBJ2-7	.	TGTGCCTGTGCCCTATACCCACTCGAGCAGTACTTC	CACALYPLEQYF
few	TRBV28	TRBJ2-7	TRBD2	TGTGCCAGCGTCTCAGCCGTACTAGCGGCGAACTACGAGCAGTACTTC	CASVSAVLAANYEQYF
.	TRBV9	TRBJ2-7	TRBD1	TGTGCCAGCAGCTCCCTGGGACAGGGGGCTGAGGAGCAGTACTTC	CASSSLGQGAEEQYF
few	TRBV25-1	TRBJ2-1	.	TGTGCCAGCAGTGAATGGGACGGTTACAATGAGCAGTTCTTC	CASSEWDGYNEQFF
.	TRBV4-3	TRBJ1-5	.	TGCGCCAGCAGCCAATCCCGGGGTCAGCCCCAGCATTTT	CASSQSRGQPQHF
.	TRBV5-4	TRBJ2-3	.	TGTGCCAGCAGCTTGGGGGGGTCGGCAGATACGCAGTATTTT	CASSLGGSADTQYF
few	TRBV20-1	TRBJ1-5	.	TGCAGTGCTAGAGATCGGATACGGGGGATGGGTCAGCCCCAGCATTTT	CSARDRIRGMGQPQHF
few	TRBV5-4	TRBJ1-1	TRBD1	TGTGCCAGCAGCTCGGGGACAGGGAGGGCTGAAGCTTTCTTT	CASSSGTGRAEAFF
.	TRBV20-1	TRBJ1-5	.	TGCAGTGCTAGTAAGGGAGTCAATCAGCCCCTGCATTTT	CSASKGVNQPLHF
.	TRBV4-3	TRBJ2-7	.	TGCGCCAGCAGCCAAGATGAAGTGTCATGGCAGATATACGAGCAGTACTTC	CASSQDEVSWQIYEQYF
once	TRBV28	TRBJ1-3	.	TGTGCCAGCAGTTTATCGGGGGGCTCTGGAAACACCATATATTTT	CASSLSGGSGNTIYF
few	TRBV7-2	TRBJ2-5	.	TGTGCCAGCAGCTTAAATGGGCGCCGGGAGACCCAGTACTTC	CASSLNGRRETQYF
few	TRBV19	TRBJ2-7	.	TGTGCCAGTAGGCCGAATGCTTACGAGCAGTACTTC	CASRPNAYEQYF
.	TRBV5-1	TRBJ2-5	.	TGCGCCAGCAGCTTGGACACCCTGGAGACCCAGTACTTC	CASSLDTLETQYF
.	TRBV24-1	TRBJ2-1	.	TGTGCCACCAGTGACGCGACTACTAACAATGAGCAGTTCTTC	CATSDATTNNEQFF
few	TRBV7-9	TRBJ1-5	.	TGTGCCAGCAGCCCGACCGAAACCAGGCAGCCCCAGCATTTT	CASSPTETRQPQHF